This T cell receptor (beta chain) came from a study of blood T cell repertoires in COVID-19. In the study overall: Samples came from the United States, Italy and Spain, spanning acute and convalescent COVID-19. T cells, B-cell-depleted T cells, or PBMCs supplied cDNA or gDNA.

Germline-derived CDR1 and CDR2 are SGHRS and YFSETQ. J gave up 3 bases and V 0 bases, and 3 bases lay outside the gene matches. The CDR3 loop spans 15 amino acids. Assay: immunoSEQ multiplex PCR; the TCRdb copy retains only in-frame clones and omits some. This table has under 200,000 clones, 80% to 90% appearing once. A remark on this clone: The sample has other DNA sequences that encode this CDR3 too.

This chain connects TRBV5-1 to TRBJ2-7, with TRBD1 identical over 10 bases. Material for sequencing was peripheral blood. This clonotype was obtained from an older woman with acute or convalescent COVID-19. The CDR3 DNA is TGCGCCAGCAGCTTGGGGACAGGGGGAGGCTACGAGCAGTACTTC. It translates to CASSLGTGGGYEQYF.